The 16 T cell receptor beta chains presented below share a single source sample, sequenced in a study of T cells expressing NK-cell markers. TCRdb reanalyzed the 5' RACE reads and collapses them to one entry per CDR3 protein, without DNA. The clone table shows approximately 170,000 distinct CDR3 sequences, with the ten largest holding 20% to 25%. Material: blood T cells: a sorted CD56 or NKG2C T cell subset, CD4+ or CD8+ T cells, or bulk PBMC T cells (not recorded which). These receptors were obtained from a man aged 18 to 69 in good health.

The chain carries TRBV28 and TRBJ1-1; TCRdb's D call of TRBD1 is untestable without DNA. Germline V gives CDR1 MDHEN, CDR2 SYDVKM. The CDR3 has 14 residues. The CDR3 loop is CASSPGREHTEAFF.

This sequence joins TRBV18 and TRBJ2-7; TCRdb's D gene call, TRBD1, goes unchecked for lack of DNA. Looked up from germline, CDR1 is KGHSH and CDR2 is LQKENI. The CDR3 covers 18 residues. CDR3 sequence reads: CASSPFVPPRTGAYEQYF.

The chain recombines TRBV4-2 with TRBJ2-2; lacking DNA, the TRBD1 call made by TCRdb goes unchecked. Germline loops: CDR1 LGHNA, CDR2 YNFKEQ. This CDR3 is built from 16 residues. The CDR3 loop reads CASSQRQGLDTGELFF.

This rearrangement joins TRBV30 to TRBJ1-1. The CDR3 spans 14 residues. Germline CDR1 reads GTSNPN; CDR2 reads SVGIG (reference sequence). CDR3 amino acids: CAWDPGRVNTEAFF.

The rearrangement joins TRBV4-1 to TRBJ1-3; TCRdb's assignment of TRBD1 cannot be checked, as there is no DNA. CDR3 length: 13 amino acids. CDR1 and CDR2 from the germline V gene are MGHRA and YSYEKL. The CDR3 loop is CASRTGIGDTIYF.

The chain uses TRBV20-1 and TRBJ2-7; TCRdb reports TRBD2, a call that lacks DNA to check it against. In germline, CDR1 is DFQATT, CDR2 SNEGSKA (reference sequence). The CDR3 spans 15 residues. CDR3 loop: CSARDGAGSSYEQYF.

The chain combines TRBV2 with TRBJ2-7. Germline V lookup: CDR1 SNHLY, CDR2 FYNNEI. CDR3 length equals 14 residues. The CDR3 loop reads CASSDPRHRHVQYF.

V usage is TRBV9 and J usage is TRBJ2-3. From germline, CDR1 is SGDLS and CDR2 YYNGEE. This CDR3 has 16 amino acids. CDR3 loop: CASSVAGENWADTQYF.

V and J are TRBV3-1 and TRBJ1-2; TCRdb picks TRBD1, but there is no DNA to check that call. The CDR3 has 14 amino acids. Per the germline V gene, CDR1 is LGHDT and CDR2 is YNNKEL (reference sequence). The CDR3 sequence is CASSQDWGPTGYTF.

The chain employs TRBV9 and TRBJ2-2. CDR1 SGDLS and CDR2 YYNGEE come from the germline V gene. The CDR3 runs 15 residues. CDR3 amino acids: CASSVLAENTGELFF.

V gene TRBV29-1 combines with J gene TRBJ2-7; no DNA is available, so the TRBD2 call from TCRdb remains unchecked. Germline CDR1 SQVTM, CDR2 ANQGSEA. This CDR3 contains 11 residues. The CDR3 here is CSVRLDSGQYF.

This CDR3 is CSALDRGIINYGYTF. The chain employs TRBV20-1 and TRBJ1-2; TCRdb reports TRBD1, a call that lacks DNA to check it against. CDR3 length equals 15 residues. Germline V gives CDR1 DFQATT, CDR2 SNEGSKA (reference sequence).

This chain links TRBV27 with TRBJ1-1; no DNA is available, so the TRBD1 call from TCRdb remains unchecked. This CDR3 has 15 amino acids. The germline V gene has CDR1 MNHEY and CDR2 SMNVEV (reference sequence). The CDR3 loop reads CASSLFGGTNTEAFF.

The chain carries TRBV28 and TRBJ1-3; TCRdb's D call of TRBD1 is untestable without DNA. Germline assignment: CDR1 MDHEN and CDR2 SYDVKM. CDR3 length equals 14 residues. This CDR3 is CASSLSGTGNTIYF.

This sequence joins TRBV5-6 and TRBJ2-7. CDR3 length equals 14 residues. Per germline, CDR1 SGHDT and CDR2 YYEEEE. The CDR3 protein is CASSLAPETYEQYF.

The chain has TRBV12-3 or TRBV12-4 and TRBJ2-7; no DNA is available, so the TRBD2 call from TCRdb remains unchecked. The CDR3 extends over 15 amino acids. This CDR3 is CASSSTSGGPYEQYF.